What follows is one TCR beta chain and its context. Unique molecular identifiers were incorporated into the prepared TCRbeta library. From the PCR reads, TCRdb called clonotypes with MiXCR, one entry per CDR3 protein. The sample holds about 600,000 distinct CDR3 sequences, 10% seen once. This sample was included in a study of T-cell reconstitution after alpha-beta-depleted transplantation in children. After removal of 3 bases from V and 10 bases from J, the junction contained 7 bases not matched to a gene. Germline assignment: CDR1 LGHDT and CDR2 YNNKEL (reference sequence). The CDR3 is 15 amino acids.

The sequence was obtained from a human donor who donated a stem cell graft to a child with acute myeloid leukemia. The sample here was PBMCs from the stem cell graft donor, taken from the stem cell graft. The chain employs TRBV3-1 and TRBJ2-1; 12 bases map to TRBD2. CDR3 sequence: CASSQGASGRVEQFF. The DNA of the CDR3 is TGTGCCAGCAGCCAGGGAGCTAGCGGGAGGGTCGAGCAGTTCTTC.